This is a list of T cell receptor beta chains from one sample in a study of PD-L1 blockade in urothelial cancer. The data were produced by immunoSEQ multiplex PCR, yet TCRdb's version contains in-frame clones alone and is incomplete. The sample holds about 80,000 clones, around 87% seen once. The sequencing used PBMCs, collected around atezolizumab (anti-PD-L1) treatment. These receptors all come from a woman between 70 and 85 years old with urothelial cancer. Both conserved end residues are part of each CDR3. D genes are given only for firm matches. Expanded clones get a size class; other rows say once, few or many, or leave the size out.

clone_size | j_call | d_call | v_call | cdr3_aa | cdr3_nt
NA | TRBJ1-4 | TRBD1 | TRBV5-8 | CASSPGQGGSNEKLFF | TGTGCCAGCAGCCCGGGACAGGGAGGAAGTAATGAAAAACTGTTTTTT
NA | TRBJ2-7 | NA | TRBV28 | CASNQPQGTSYEQYF | TGTGCCAGCAACCAACCTCAGGGGACCTCCTACGAGCAGTACTTC
NA | TRBJ2-1 | TRBD1 | TRBV28 | CASNLGDRRVGSSYNEQFF | TGTGCCAGCAACTTGGGGGACAGGCGGGTCGGAAGCTCCTACAATGAGCAGTTCTTC
NA | TRBJ2-1 | TRBD1 | TRBV5-4 | CASSHKTGGPYNEQFF | TGTGCCAGCAGCCACAAAACAGGGGGACCCTACAATGAGCAGTTCTTC
NA | TRBJ2-5 | NA | TRBV30 | CAWNFGTGGETQYF | TGTGCCTGGAATTTCGGGACGGGGGGCGAGACCCAGTACTTC
NA | TRBJ2-2 | TRBD1 | TRBV9 | CASSADRGRGTGELFF | TGTGCCAGCAGCGCCGACAGGGGGCGTGGAACCGGGGAGCTGTTTTTT
NA | TRBJ2-1 | TRBD1 | TRBV7-9 | CASSLVFGTGGHEQFF | TGTGCCAGCAGCTTAGTATTCGGGACAGGGGGGCATGAGCAGTTCTTC
NA | TRBJ1-3 | NA | TRBV28 | CASSPGLKFTPHSYSGNTIYF | TGTGCCAGCAGTCCAGGACTGAAGTTTACCCCGCACAGCTACTCTGGAAACACCATATATTTT
NA | TRBJ2-1 | NA | TRBV5-4 | CASSPWEGGLNNEQFF | TGTGCCAGCAGCCCCTGGGAGGGGGGTCTCAACAATGAGCAGTTCTTC
NA | TRBJ2-3 | NA | TRBV11-2 | CASSLSSYTDTQYF | TGTGCCAGCAGCTTGAGTTCTTACACAGATACGCAGTATTTT
NA | TRBJ1-5 | TRBD1 | TRBV10-2 | CASRPGGSNQPQHF | TGCGCCAGCAGACCAGGGGGTAGCAATCAGCCCCAGCATTTT
NA | TRBJ2-7 | NA | TRBV4-3 | CASSYTGVKSYEQYF | TGCGCCAGCAGCTATACAGGAGTGAAATCCTACGAGCAGTACTTC
NA | TRBJ1-4 | TRBD1 | TRBV5-1 | CASSLEPGQGAAKLFF | TGCGCCAGCAGCTTGGAGCCGGGACAGGGGGCCGCAAAACTGTTTTTT
NA | TRBJ1-1 | NA | TRBV6-5 | CASGHLEAFF | TGTGCCAGCGGACACCTTGAAGCTTTCTTT
few | TRBJ1-6 | NA | TRBV4-1 | CASSQDLGSAGLGNSPLHF | TGCGCCAGCAGCCAAGATTTGGGTTCGGCGGGGCTTGGTAATTCACCCCTCCACTTT
NA | TRBJ1-3 | NA | TRBV7-2 | CASSLSPGDSGNTIYF | TGTGCCAGCAGCTTAAGCCCAGGCGACTCTGGAAACACCATATATTTT
NA | TRBJ2-2 | NA | TRBV2 | CASSVAHNTGELFF | TGTGCCAGCAGTGTTGCACATAACACCGGGGAGCTGTTTTTT
NA | TRBJ1-5 | NA | TRBV29-1 | CSVEIREGQPQHF | TGCAGCGTTGAAATCCGGGAGGGGCAGCCCCAGCATTTT
NA | TRBJ1-2 | NA | TRBV27 | CASKGRGGYYGYTF | TGTGCCAGTAAAGGAAGGGGGGGTTACTATGGCTACACCTTC
NA | TRBJ2-1 | TRBD2 | TRBV30 | CAWTPGLAGVAEQFF | TGTGCCTGGACCCCGGGACTAGCGGGAGTTGCTGAGCAGTTCTTC